What follows are 3 T cell receptor beta chains derived from one specimen sequenced in a study of cytomegalovirus exposure and HLA in healthy donors. 13 Jbeta primers and 60 Vbeta primers were used for the PCR. Clones were sequenced by immunoSEQ multiplex PCR, and TCRdb holds only the in-frame ones, with some missing. The profile shows around 170,000 clones, about 80% of them singletons. Sequencing was carried out using PBMCs. The receptors were gathered from a woman in her forties in good health and CMV-seronegative.

The CDR3 bases are TGTGCCAGCAGTCCTTTCAAGGGGCGGGGGGGCACTGAAGCTTTCTTT. This translates into CASSPFKGRGGTEAFF. This rearrangement joins TRBV28 to TRBJ1-1; perhaps TRBD1 as D (5 bases). The CDR3 covers 16 residues. Germline CDR1 reads MDHEN; CDR2 reads SYDVKM. The V end lost 5 bases, the J end lost 4 bases, and 20 bases lay between the germline ends.

The V and J genes are TRBV7-2 and TRBJ1-3; a weak D match, TRBD1 (5 bases). The CDR3 loop spans 15 amino acids. Germline loops: CDR1 SGHTA, CDR2 FQGNSA. V lost 5 bases and J 0 bases, leaving 11 bases between the germline ends. The CDR3 DNA sequence: TGTGCCAGCAGCCGCGGGACCTCCTCTGGAAACACCATATATTTT. It is translated as CASSRGTSSGNTIYF.

The chain recombines TRBV28 with TRBJ1-4; 9 nucleotides line up with TRBD1. Unmatched junction bases numbered 7, after V lost 6 bases and J lost 8 bases. The germline V gene has CDR1 MDHEN and CDR2 SYDVKM. CDR3 length: 14 residues. Here the CDR3 reads CASRSTGGLEKLFF. The CDR3 DNA follows: TGTGCCAGCAGATCGACAGGGGGGCTGGAAAAACTGTTTTTT.